This TCR beta chain was identified in a study of blood T cell repertoires in COVID-19. On the study more broadly: Samples representing acute and convalescent COVID-19 were sourced from the United States, Italy and Spain.

This CDR3 is 11 amino acids long. V dropped 3 bases and J dropped 7 bases, with 10 bases sitting between them. Germline V gives CDR1 GTSNPN, CDR2 SVGIG (reference sequence). In the study's own analysis: Amplification from reference gene primers served as the basis for estimated nucleated cell counts. Sequenced by immunoSEQ multiplex PCR; TCRdb stores in-frame clones only, minus some. V and J calls plus clone size are reproduced from that table; the DNA served to infer D and trimming. The data contain about 130,000 clones, around 81% of them singletons. The chain uses TRBV30 and TRBJ2-7; a possible D gene is TRBD2 (6 bases). The sequence came from a man between 60 and 75 years old with acute or convalescent COVID-19. Material: peripheral blood. CDR3 region: CAWRGGREQYF. The DNA of the CDR3 is TGTGCCTGGAGGGGTGGGAGGGAGCAGTACTTC.